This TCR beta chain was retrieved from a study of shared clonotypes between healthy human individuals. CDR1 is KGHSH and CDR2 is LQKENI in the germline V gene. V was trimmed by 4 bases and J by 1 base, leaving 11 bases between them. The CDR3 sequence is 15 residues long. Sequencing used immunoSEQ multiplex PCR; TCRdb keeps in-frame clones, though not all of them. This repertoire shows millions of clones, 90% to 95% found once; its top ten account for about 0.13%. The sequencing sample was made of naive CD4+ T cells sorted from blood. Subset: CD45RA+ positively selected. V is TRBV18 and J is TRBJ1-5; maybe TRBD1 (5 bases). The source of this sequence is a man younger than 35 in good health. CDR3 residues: CASSRGLGSNQPQHF. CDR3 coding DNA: TGTGCCAGCTCACGGGGACTGGGAAGCAATCAGCCCCAGCATTTT.